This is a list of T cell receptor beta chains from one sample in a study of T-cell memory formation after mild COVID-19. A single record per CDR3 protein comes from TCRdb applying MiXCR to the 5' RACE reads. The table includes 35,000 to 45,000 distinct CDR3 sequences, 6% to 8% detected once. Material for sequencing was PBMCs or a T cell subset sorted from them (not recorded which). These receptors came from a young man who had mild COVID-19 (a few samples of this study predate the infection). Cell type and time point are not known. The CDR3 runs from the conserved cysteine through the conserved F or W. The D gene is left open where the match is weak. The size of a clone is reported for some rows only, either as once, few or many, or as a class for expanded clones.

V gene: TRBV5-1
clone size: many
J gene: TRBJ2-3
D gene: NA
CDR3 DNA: TGCGCCAGCAGCTCCGGCCCGTACACAGATACGCAGTATTTT
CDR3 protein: CASSSGPYTDTQYF

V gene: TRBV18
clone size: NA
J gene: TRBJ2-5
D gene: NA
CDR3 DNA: TGTGCCAGCTCACCAGCGGGGAGCGAGACCCAGTACTTC
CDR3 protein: CASSPAGSETQYF

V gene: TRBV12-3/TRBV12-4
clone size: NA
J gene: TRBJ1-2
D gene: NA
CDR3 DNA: TGTGCCAGCAAAGCAGACTGGTTGTATGGCTACACCTTC
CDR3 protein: CASKADWLYGYTF

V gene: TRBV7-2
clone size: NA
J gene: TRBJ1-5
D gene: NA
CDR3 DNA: TGTGCCAGCAGCTCAGGGTATAGTCAGCCCCAGCATTTT
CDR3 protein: CASSSGYSQPQHF

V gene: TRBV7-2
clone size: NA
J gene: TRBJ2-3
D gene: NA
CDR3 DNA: TGTGCCAGCAGCTTAGTTCTTAGCGGCACAGATACGCAGTATTTT
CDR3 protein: CASSLVLSGTDTQYF

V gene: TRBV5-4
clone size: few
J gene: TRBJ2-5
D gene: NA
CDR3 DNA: TGTGCCAGCAGCTTGGGATTAGCGGCAGAGACCCAGTACTTC
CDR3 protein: CASSLGLAAETQYF

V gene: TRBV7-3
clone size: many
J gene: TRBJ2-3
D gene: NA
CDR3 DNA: TGTGCCAGCAGCTTAAGGGGCGGTTCTAGCACAGATACGCAGTATTTT
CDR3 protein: CASSLRGGSSTDTQYF

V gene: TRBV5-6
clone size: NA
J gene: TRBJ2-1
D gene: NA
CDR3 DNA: TGTGCCAGCAGCTTCGGGGGGCGGAGATACAATGAGCAGGTCTTC
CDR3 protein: CASSFGGRRYNEQVF

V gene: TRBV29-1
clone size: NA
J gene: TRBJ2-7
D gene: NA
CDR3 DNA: TGCAGCGTTCAATTACCGGGCCAGGCTTACGAGCAGTACTTC
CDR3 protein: CSVQLPGQAYEQYF

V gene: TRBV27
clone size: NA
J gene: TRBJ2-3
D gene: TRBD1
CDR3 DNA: TGTGCCAGCAGTTTAAATGGACAGGGAGATACGCAGTATTTT
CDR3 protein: CASSLNGQGDTQYF

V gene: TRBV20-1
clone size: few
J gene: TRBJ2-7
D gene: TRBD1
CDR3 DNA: TGCAGTGCTAGGGGACAGAACTACGAGCAGTACTTC
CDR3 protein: CSARGQNYEQYF

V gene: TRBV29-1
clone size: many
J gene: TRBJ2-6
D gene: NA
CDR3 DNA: TGCAGCGTTTTCCGGGACGGGTCCTCTGGGGCCAACGTCCTGACTTTC
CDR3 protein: CSVFRDGSSGANVLTF

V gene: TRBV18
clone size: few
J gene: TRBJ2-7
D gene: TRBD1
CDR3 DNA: TGTGCCAGCACAGGGGGCCACGAGCAGTACTTC
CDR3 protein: CASTGGHEQYF

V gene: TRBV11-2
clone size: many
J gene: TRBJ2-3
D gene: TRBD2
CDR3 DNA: TGTGCCAGCAGCTTAAATTACGACACTAGCGGGGGAAACCTAGATACGCAGTATTTT
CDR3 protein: CASSLNYDTSGGNLDTQYF

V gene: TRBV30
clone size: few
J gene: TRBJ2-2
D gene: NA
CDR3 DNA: TGTGCCTGGAGTCCTAGAAATTCGTGGGCCGGGGAGCTGTTTTTT
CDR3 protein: CAWSPRNSWAGELFF

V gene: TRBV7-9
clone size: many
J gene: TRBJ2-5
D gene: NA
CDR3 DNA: TGTGCCAGCAGCCCCCGAGCTAGCGCCTACCAAGAGACCCAGTACTTC
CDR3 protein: CASSPRASAYQETQYF

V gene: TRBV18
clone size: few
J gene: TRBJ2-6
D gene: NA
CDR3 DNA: TGTGCCAGCTCACCACCCAGTTCTGGGGCCAACGTCCTGACTTTC
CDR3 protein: CASSPPSSGANVLTF

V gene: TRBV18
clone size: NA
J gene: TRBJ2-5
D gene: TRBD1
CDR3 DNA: TGTGCCAGCTCACCGAACCCGATCGGGGACAGGGGGCTTGGGACCCAGTACTTC
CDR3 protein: CASSPNPIGDRGLGTQYF

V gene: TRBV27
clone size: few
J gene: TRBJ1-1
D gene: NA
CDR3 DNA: TGTGCCAGCAGTCTAGAGGGGGTGAGTGAAGCTTTCTTT
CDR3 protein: CASSLEGVSEAFF

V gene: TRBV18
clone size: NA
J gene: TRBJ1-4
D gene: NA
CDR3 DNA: TGTGCCAGCTCACCACCCCACGGGACTAATGAAAAACTGTTTTTT
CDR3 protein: CASSPPHGTNEKLFF

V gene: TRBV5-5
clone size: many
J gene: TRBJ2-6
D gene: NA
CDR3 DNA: TGTGCCAGCAGGCAGGTTATGGTCTCTGGGGCCAACGTCCTGACTTTC
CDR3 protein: CASRQVMVSGANVLTF

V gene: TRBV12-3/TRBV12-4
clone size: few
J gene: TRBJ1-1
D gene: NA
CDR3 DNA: TGTGCCAGCAGCCCTGACACCGGTGAAGCTTTCTTT
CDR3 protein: CASSPDTGEAFF

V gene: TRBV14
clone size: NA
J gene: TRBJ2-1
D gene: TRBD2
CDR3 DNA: TGTGCCAGCAGCCAGGAACTAGCGGGGGGGTTAAATGAGCAGTTCTTC
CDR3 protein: CASSQELAGGLNEQFF

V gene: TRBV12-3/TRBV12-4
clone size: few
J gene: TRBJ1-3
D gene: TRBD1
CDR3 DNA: TGTGCCAGCAGTCCGCAGACAGGGCTCTCTGGAAACACCATATATTTT
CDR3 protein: CASSPQTGLSGNTIYF

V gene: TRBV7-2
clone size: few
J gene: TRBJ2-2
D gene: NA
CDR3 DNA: TGTGCCAGCAGCTTAAAACACATCGCGAACACCGGGGAGCTGTTTTTT
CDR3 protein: CASSLKHIANTGELFF

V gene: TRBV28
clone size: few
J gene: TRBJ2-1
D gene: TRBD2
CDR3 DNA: TGTGCCAGCACCCATGGGGGGGGAGCCAGCAATGAGCAGTTCTTC
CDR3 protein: CASTHGGGASNEQFF

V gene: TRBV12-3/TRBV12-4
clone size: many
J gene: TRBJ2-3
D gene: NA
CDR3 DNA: TGTGCCAGCAGCCGAGACTGGGCAGATACGCAGTATTTT
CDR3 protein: CASSRDWADTQYF